Below, one T cell receptor (beta chain) is given with its context. The antigen remains undetermined. 60 Vbeta and 13 Jbeta primers were used in PCR. Data came from immunoSEQ multiplex PCR; TCRdb stores just in-frame clones and leaves some out. In the table there are about 160,000 clones, around 84% of which are singletons. The entry originates in a study of cytomegalovirus exposure and HLA in healthy donors. Germline V lookup: CDR1 LNHDA, CDR2 SQIVND (reference sequence). V was shortened by 1 base and J by 6 bases, with 9 bases between the two germline ends. CDR3 length equals 13 residues. Whole-study results and caveats: Using a false discovery rate of 0.05, a later analysis showed that some 16,000 TCR beta sequences were associated with HLA alleles. Later findings reportedly placed an Asian-associated ancestry cluster below the approximately 700-donor mean for N-insertions. A prior analysis recorded that most TCR beta V segments were productive about 90% or about 30% of the time.

This clonotype was obtained from a man aged 50-60 years in good health and CMV-seropositive. Source material: PBMCs. The chain joins TRBV19 to TRBJ1-1, with D uncertain. CDR3 sequence: CASSIAEGPEAFF. The CDR3 nucleotides read TGTGCCAGTAGTATAGCGGAGGGCCCTGAAGCTTTCTTT.